In this sample, the clone carrying this TCR beta chain turned up once. V was shortened by 2 bases and J by 0 bases, with 11 bases between the two germline ends. Germline-derived CDR1 and CDR2 are MNHEY and SVGEGT. The CDR3 covers 16 residues. This table comes from immunoSEQ multiplex PCR, and its TCRdb copy is limited to in-frame clones, with some not included. Of approximately 100,000 clones detected, 90% appear once; the ten largest clones hold 3.5% to 4.5%. The data derive from a study of control samples from healthy donors and cancer patients. This TCR came from a human donor in good health. The donor label of this sample is uncertain. The chain uses TRBV6-2 or TRBV6-3 and TRBJ1-5; D is ambiguous. Input material: blood. The CDR3 sequence is CASSYHLPYSNQPQHF. In DNA form, the CDR3 reads TGTGCCAGCAGTTACCATCTTCCTTATAGCAATCAGCCCCAGCATTTT.